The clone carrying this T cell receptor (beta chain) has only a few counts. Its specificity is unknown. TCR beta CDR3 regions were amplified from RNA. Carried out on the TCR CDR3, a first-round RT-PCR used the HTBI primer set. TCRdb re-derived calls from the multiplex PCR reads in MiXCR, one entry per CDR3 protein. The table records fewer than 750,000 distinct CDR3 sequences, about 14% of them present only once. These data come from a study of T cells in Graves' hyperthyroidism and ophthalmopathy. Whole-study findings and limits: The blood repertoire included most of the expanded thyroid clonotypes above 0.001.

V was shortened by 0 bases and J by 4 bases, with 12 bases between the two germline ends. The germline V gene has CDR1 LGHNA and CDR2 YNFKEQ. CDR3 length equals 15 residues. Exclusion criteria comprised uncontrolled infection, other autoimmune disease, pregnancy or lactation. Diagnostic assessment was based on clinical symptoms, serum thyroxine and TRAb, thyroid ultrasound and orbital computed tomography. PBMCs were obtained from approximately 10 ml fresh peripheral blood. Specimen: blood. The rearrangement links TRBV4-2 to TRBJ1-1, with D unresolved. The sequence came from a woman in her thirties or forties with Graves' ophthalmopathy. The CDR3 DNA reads TGTGCCAGCAGCCAAGAGTTCCGGGATGTCACTGAAGCTTTCTTT. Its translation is CASSQEFRDVTEAFF.